These T cell receptor beta chains were read from a single sample in a study of early T cells in non-severe SARS-CoV-2 infection. TCRdb independently ran MiXCR on the 5' RACE reads; one entry per CDR3 protein. The data show about 58,000 distinct CDR3 sequences, roughly an eighth seen once. The sample taken for sequencing was whole blood. These receptor sequences come from an adult who was a healthcare worker with PCR-confirmed SARS-CoV-2 infection or an uninfected control (not recorded which). Each CDR3 is given with its conserved first and last residue. The D gene is left open where the match is weak. Clone size is not always given. Where it is, it says once, few, many or a class for expanded clones.

clone_size	d_call	v_call	j_call	cdr3_nt	cdr3_aa
few	NA	TRBV29-1	TRBJ1-1	TGCAGCGTTGTACGGAACACTGAAGCTTTCTTT	CSVVRNTEAFF
many	NA	TRBV27	TRBJ2-7	TGTGCCAGCAGTTTGTCAGGAGGCTCCTACGAGCAGTACTTC	CASSLSGGSYEQYF
few	NA	TRBV6-5	TRBJ1-1	TGTGCCAGCAGGGAAGCCCTCCGGACAAACACTGAAGCTTTCTTT	CASREALRTNTEAFF
few	NA	TRBV6-2/TRBV6-3	TRBJ2-2	TGTGCCAGCACCCTAAGGGCGGGTCAAGCCGGGGAGCTGTTTTTT	CASTLRAGQAGELFF
many	NA	TRBV7-9	TRBJ2-7	TGTGCCAGCAGCCTTGCGGGGTATCGGTACTTC	CASSLAGYRYF
NA	TRBD1	TRBV5-1	TRBJ1-1	TGCGCCAGCAGCTTGGTGGGGGACAGGGGCACTGAAGCTTTCTTT	CASSLVGDRGTEAFF
many	TRBD1	TRBV12-3/TRBV12-4	TRBJ2-5	TGTGCCAGCAGTTTAGATCAGGGGGTTGGACAAGAGACCCAGTACTTC	CASSLDQGVGQETQYF
few	NA	TRBV12-3/TRBV12-4	TRBJ1-1	TGTGCCAGCAGGATCGGAACACCGAGAAACACTGAAGCTTTCTTT	CASRIGTPRNTEAFF
many	NA	TRBV4-1	TRBJ2-3	TGCGCCAGCAGCCAAGCCCCGGACCCTAGGGATACGCAGTATTTT	CASSQAPDPRDTQYF
few	NA	TRBV29-1	TRBJ1-1	TGCAGCGTTCGGGCGAACACTGAAGCTTTCTTT	CSVRANTEAFF
few	NA	TRBV29-1	TRBJ1-2	TGCAGCGTACCGACAGGTGCCTATGGCTACACCTTC	CSVPTGAYGYTF
NA	TRBD2	TRBV4-2	TRBJ2-7	TGTGCCAGCAGCCAAATGACTAGCGGGGGTTCCTACGAGCAGTACTTC	CASSQMTSGGSYEQYF
NA	NA	TRBV6-5	TRBJ2-3	TGTGCCAGCAAAAGGGGAATAAGCACAGATACGCAGTATTTT	CASKRGISTDTQYF
many	NA	TRBV15	TRBJ1-2	TGTGCCACCAGCAGAGATCCCCGCCCTGCGCCAGTTGATGGCTACACCTTC	CATSRDPRPAPVDGYTF
many	NA	TRBV21-1	TRBJ1-1	TGTGCCAGCAGCAAAACGGCTGTGGACAGGGAAGGTTCGGCTTTCTTT	CASSKTAVDREGSAFF
many	TRBD1	TRBV29-1	TRBJ1-6	TGCAGCGTTCGGAGGGACAGGAATTCACCCCTCCACTTT	CSVRRDRNSPLHF
NA	NA	TRBV7-2	TRBJ1-6	TGTGCCAGCAGCTCGCAGCTGGGGATTAATTCACCCCTCCACTTT	CASSSQLGINSPLHF
NA	NA	TRBV10-3	TRBJ2-7	TGTGCCATCAGTGAGACCCACGAGCAGTACTTC	CAISETHEQYF
few	TRBD2	TRBV12-3/TRBV12-4	TRBJ2-4	TGTGCCAGCAGTTTAGTTAGCGGGAGTGCGGTTCAGTACTTC	CASSLVSGSAVQYF
NA	TRBD2	TRBV5-6	TRBJ2-3	TGTGCCAGCGGATTTAGCGGGGGGGCCGAAGATACGCAGTATTTT	CASGFSGGAEDTQYF
many	NA	TRBV2	TRBJ1-2	TGTGCCAGCAGTGAAGCGGGAGTCAGAGGGACCTATGGCTACACCTTC	CASSEAGVRGTYGYTF
NA	NA	TRBV11-2	TRBJ2-7	TGTGCCAGCAGCTCCGACTCCTACGAGCAGTACTTC	CASSSDSYEQYF
many	NA	TRBV28	TRBJ1-2	TGTGCCAGCAGTCCCCTAGGAACCCTAAACTATGGCTACACCTTC	CASSPLGTLNYGYTF
few	NA	TRBV9	TRBJ2-3	TGTGCCAGCAGCGTCAGGATTGATAGCACAGATACGCAGTATTTT	CASSVRIDSTDTQYF
many	TRBD1	TRBV11-2	TRBJ2-7	TGTGCCAGCAGCTGGGGACAGGGGTCCGTCTACGAGCAGTACTTC	CASSWGQGSVYEQYF
few	NA	TRBV3-1	TRBJ1-1	TGTGCCAGCAGCCAGGGGACACACACTGAAGCTTTCTTT	CASSQGTHTEAFF
many	NA	TRBV5-1	TRBJ2-5	TGCGCCAGCAGCTTGCCCCTCAGGGAGAGAGAGACCCAGTACTTC	CASSLPLRERETQYF
NA	TRBD2	TRBV12-3/TRBV12-4	TRBJ2-7	TGTGCCAGCAGTTTAGAACTAGCGGGGAGCTCCTACGAGCAGTACTTC	CASSLELAGSSYEQYF
few	NA	TRBV7-2	TRBJ2-3	TGTGCCAGCAGCTTACAGGGATCCGGCACAGATACGCAGTATTTT	CASSLQGSGTDTQYF
many	TRBD1	TRBV28	TRBJ2-7	TGTGCCAGCAGTTCAGGACAGGGGGCACGGGAGCAGTACTTC	CASSSGQGAREQYF
many	NA	TRBV11-2	TRBJ2-7	TGTGCCAGCAGCTTAAGTACGGAGAGCTACGAGCAGTACTTC	CASSLSTESYEQYF
NA	NA	TRBV7-2	TRBJ2-7	TGTGCCAGCAGCTGGACTAACGATTTTGTCGAGCAGTACTTC	CASSWTNDFVEQYF
NA	TRBD1	TRBV20-1	TRBJ2-1	TGCAGTGTTCTGGACAGGGTAATTAATCATGAGCAGTTCTTC	CSVLDRVINHEQFF
NA	TRBD1	TRBV7-7	TRBJ2-2	TGTGCTAGCAGCTTACTTTCAGGGGGCGCCCCCGGGGAGCTGTTTTTT	CASSLLSGGAPGELFF
NA	TRBD1	TRBV12-3/TRBV12-4	TRBJ2-3	TGTGCCAGCAGCCCCGGGACAGTCACGAATACGCAGTATTTT	CASSPGTVTNTQYF
NA	NA	TRBV7-3	TRBJ2-2	TGTGCCAGCAGCTCATCCATCAGTGGACAGCTAACTCACACCGGGGAGCTGTTTTTT	CASSSSISGQLTHTGELFF
once	NA	TRBV4-1	TRBJ1-2	TGCGCCAGCAGCCAAGGCGCAGGGGAATTTTCTTTAGGCTACACCTTC	CASSQGAGEFSLGYTF
NA	TRBD2	TRBV10-3	TRBJ2-3	TGTGCCATCGGGACTAGTTCAGATACGCAGTATTTT	CAIGTSSDTQYF
NA	NA	TRBV27	TRBJ2-7	TGTGCCAGCAGCCCCTCGAGGGTCAGCTCCTACGAGCAGTACTTC	CASSPSRVSSYEQYF
few	TRBD1	TRBV6-6	TRBJ1-2	TGTGCCAGCAGTCCCCAGGGGGCATCGAATGGCTACACCTTC	CASSPQGASNGYTF
few	NA	TRBV2	TRBJ2-1	TGTGCCAGCGGCCGCCCCCTTCTTGAGCAGTTCTTC	CASGRPLLEQFF
NA	NA	TRBV27	TRBJ2-7	TGTGCCAGCAGCCCCCGACAGTCCTACGAGCAGTACTTC	CASSPRQSYEQYF
NA	NA	TRBV12-5	TRBJ2-1	TGTGCTAGTGGTTTGGTACCCCGGCGCAATGAGCAGTTCTTC	CASGLVPRRNEQFF
many	TRBD2	TRBV7-9	TRBJ2-1	TGTGCCAGCAGCTTACCCGGCACTAGCGGGAGTTTGGAGCAGTTCTTC	CASSLPGTSGSLEQFF
NA	NA	TRBV6-5	TRBJ2-7	TGTGCCAGCAGGGCCTCGCAGGGGTCCTACGAGCAGTACTTC	CASRASQGSYEQYF
NA	TRBD1	TRBV9	TRBJ2-4	TGTGCCAGCAGCGTAGATTCGTCAGGGGGAAACATTCAGTACTTC	CASSVDSSGGNIQYF
many	NA	TRBV7-2	TRBJ1-1	TGTGCCAGCAGCAGGGAGGAGGCCACTGAAGCTTTCTTT	CASSREEATEAFF
few	NA	TRBV29-1	TRBJ2-7	TGCAGCGTTGAAGGGAGCTCCTACGAGCAGTACTTC	CSVEGSSYEQYF
NA	NA	TRBV6-5	TRBJ2-7	TGTGCCAGCCAACAGAGGTTTCGCTCCGAGCAGTACTTC	CASQQRFRSEQYF
few	TRBD1	TRBV30	TRBJ1-3	TGTGCCTGGAGTGCCCCAAACAGGGGCAGTCACACCATATATTTT	CAWSAPNRGSHTIYF
few	TRBD1	TRBV9	TRBJ1-1	TGTGCCAGCAGCCCCCAATCCGGACAGGATGAAGCTTTCTTT	CASSPQSGQDEAFF
NA	NA	TRBV4-1	TRBJ1-1	TGCGCCAGCAGCAAGATGCCTGACGAATGGGGCACTGAAGCTTTCTTT	CASSKMPDEWGTEAFF